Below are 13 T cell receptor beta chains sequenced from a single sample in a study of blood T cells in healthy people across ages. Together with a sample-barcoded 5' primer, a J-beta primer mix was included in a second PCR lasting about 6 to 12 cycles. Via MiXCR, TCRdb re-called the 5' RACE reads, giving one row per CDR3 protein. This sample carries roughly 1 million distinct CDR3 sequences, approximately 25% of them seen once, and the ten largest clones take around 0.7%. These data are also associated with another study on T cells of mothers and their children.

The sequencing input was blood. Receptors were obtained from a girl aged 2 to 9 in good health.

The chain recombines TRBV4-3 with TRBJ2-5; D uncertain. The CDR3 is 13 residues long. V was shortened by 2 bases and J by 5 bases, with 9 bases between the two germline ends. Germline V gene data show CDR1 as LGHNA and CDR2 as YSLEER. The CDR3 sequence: CASSQSRAETQYF. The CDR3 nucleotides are TGCGCCAGCAGCCAATCCCGCGCGGAGACCCAGTACTTC.

The CDR3: CASSPGTGGGIEQFF. The DNA for the CDR3 is TGTGCCAGCAGTCCCGGGACAGGGGGGGGAATTGAGCAGTTCTTC. This chain joins TRBV6-2 or TRBV6-3 and TRBJ2-1, with 11 bases fitting TRBD1. CDR1 is MNHEY and CDR2 is SVGEGT in the germline V gene. V was clipped by 5 bases and J by 9 bases; unmatched bases: 9. This CDR3 has 15 residues.

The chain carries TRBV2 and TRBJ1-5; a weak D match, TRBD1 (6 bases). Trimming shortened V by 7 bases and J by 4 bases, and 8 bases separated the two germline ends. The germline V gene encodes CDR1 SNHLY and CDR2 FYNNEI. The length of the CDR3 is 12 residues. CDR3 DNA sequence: TGTGCCAGCACAACAGGGAATCAGCCCCAGCATTTT. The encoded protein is CASTTGNQPQHF. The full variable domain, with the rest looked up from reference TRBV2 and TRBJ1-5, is EPEVTQTPSHQVTQMGQEVILRCVPISNHLYFYWYRQILGQKVEFLVSFYNNEISEKSEIFDDQFSVERPDGSNFTLKIRSTKLEDSAMYFCASTTGNQPQHFGDGTRLSIL.

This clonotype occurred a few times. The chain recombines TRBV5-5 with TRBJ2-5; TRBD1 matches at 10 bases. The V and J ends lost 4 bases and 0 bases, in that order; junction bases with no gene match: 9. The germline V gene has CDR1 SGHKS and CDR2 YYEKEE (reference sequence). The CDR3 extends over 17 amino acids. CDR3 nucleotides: TGTGCCAGCAGCACAACGACAGGGGGCCTGGACCAAGAGACCCAGTACTTC. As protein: CASSTTTGGLDQETQYF. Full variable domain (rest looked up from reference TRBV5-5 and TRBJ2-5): DAGVTQSPTHLIKTRGQQVTLRCSPISGHKSVSWYQQVLGQGPQFIFQYYEKEERGRGNFPDRFSARQFPNYSSELNVNALLLGDSALYLCASSTTTGGLDQETQYFGPGTRLLVL.

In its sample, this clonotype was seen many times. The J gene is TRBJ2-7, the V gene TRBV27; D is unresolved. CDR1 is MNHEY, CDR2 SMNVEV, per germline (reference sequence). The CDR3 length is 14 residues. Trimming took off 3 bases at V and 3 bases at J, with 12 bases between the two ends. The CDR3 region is CASSFLLGRYEQYF. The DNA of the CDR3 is TGTGCCAGCAGTTTTCTGCTTGGACGCTACGAGCAGTACTTC.

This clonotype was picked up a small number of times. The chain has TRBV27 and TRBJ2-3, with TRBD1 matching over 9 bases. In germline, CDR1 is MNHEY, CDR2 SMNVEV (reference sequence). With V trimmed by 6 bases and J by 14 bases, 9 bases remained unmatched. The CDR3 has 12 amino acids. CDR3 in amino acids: CASSPRDREMYF. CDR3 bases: TGTGCCAGCAGCCCCCGGGACAGGGAGATGTATTTT.

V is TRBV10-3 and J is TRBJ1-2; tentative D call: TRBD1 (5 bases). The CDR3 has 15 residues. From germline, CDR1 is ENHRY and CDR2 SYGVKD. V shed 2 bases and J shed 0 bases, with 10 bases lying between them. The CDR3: CAISERGGANYGYTF. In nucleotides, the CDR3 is TGTGCCATCAGTGAGCGGGGGGGAGCTAACTATGGCTACACCTTC.

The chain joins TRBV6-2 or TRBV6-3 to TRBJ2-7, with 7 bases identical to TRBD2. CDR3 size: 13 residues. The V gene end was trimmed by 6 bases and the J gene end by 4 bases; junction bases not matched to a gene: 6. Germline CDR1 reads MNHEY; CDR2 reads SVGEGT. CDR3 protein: CASRSGTIYEQYF. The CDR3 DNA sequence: TGTGCCAGCAGGTCCGGGACTATATACGAGCAGTACTTC.

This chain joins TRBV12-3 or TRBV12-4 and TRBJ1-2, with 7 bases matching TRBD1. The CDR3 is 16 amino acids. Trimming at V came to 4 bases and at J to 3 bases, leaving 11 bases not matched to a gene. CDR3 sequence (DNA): TGTGCCAGCAGTTCCTCTGGGACAGAGATGCACTATGGCTACACCTTC. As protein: CASSSSGTEMHYGYTF.

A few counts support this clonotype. The CDR3 bases are TGTGCCAGCAGCCCCCCGGGGGGGAGGGCCTTAAAGACCCAGTACTTC. This codes for CASSPPGGRALKTQYF. J is TRBJ2-5 and V is TRBV11-2, with TRBD2 identical over 8 bases. Germline loops: CDR1 SGHAT, CDR2 FQNNGV. This CDR3 is built from 16 residues. With V trimmed by 5 bases and J by 6 bases, 14 bases remained unmatched.

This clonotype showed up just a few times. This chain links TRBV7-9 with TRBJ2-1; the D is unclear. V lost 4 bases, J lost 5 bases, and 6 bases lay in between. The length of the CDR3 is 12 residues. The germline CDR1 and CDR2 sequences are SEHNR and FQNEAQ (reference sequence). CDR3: CASSSEHNEQFF. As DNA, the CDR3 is TGTGCCAGCAGCTCAGAGCACAATGAGCAGTTCTTC.

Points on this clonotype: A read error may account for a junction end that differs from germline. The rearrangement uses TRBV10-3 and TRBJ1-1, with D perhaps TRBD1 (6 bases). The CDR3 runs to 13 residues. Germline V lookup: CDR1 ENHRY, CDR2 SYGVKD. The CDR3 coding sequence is TGTGCCATCATTGAGGACAGTAACACTGAAGCTTTCTTT. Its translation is CAIIEDSNTEAFF.

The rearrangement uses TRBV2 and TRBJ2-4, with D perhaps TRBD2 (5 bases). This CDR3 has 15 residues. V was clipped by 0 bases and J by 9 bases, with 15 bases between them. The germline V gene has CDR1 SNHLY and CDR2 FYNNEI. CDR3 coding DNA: TGTGCCAGCAGTGAAGCAACGACCGGCCGGGGCATTCAGTACTTC. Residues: CASSEATTGRGIQYF.